Below, 13 T cell receptor beta chains from the same sample are listed, as sequenced in a study of T cell changes during pregnancy in multiple sclerosis. Generated by immunoSEQ multiplex PCR, the TCRdb table keeps only in-frame clones and is missing some. Of fewer than 65,000 clones detected, roughly 90% appear once; the ten largest clones hold 2.5% to 3.5%. Sample: peripheral blood, taken in the first trimester of pregnancy. These receptor sequences come from a female donor in good health, enrolled as a control in a pregnancy study.

The rearrangement uses TRBV11-2 and TRBJ2-7, with TRBD1 as a possible D gene (6 bases). The CDR3 sequence is 17 residues long. The germline CDR1 and CDR2 sequences are SGHAT and FQNNGV. V lost 5 bases and J 4 bases, leaving 24 bases between the germline ends. DNA for the CDR3: TGTGCCAGCAGCGGGGGCTCCCCGAGGCAGGGGATTTACGAGCAGTACTTC. Its protein product is CASSGGSPRQGIYEQYF.

The V and J genes are TRBV27 and TRBJ1-1, with a tentative D call TRBD1 (6 bases). Germline V gene lookup returns CDR1 MNHEY and CDR2 SMNVEV (reference sequence). V lost 4 bases and J lost 1, with 22 bases in between. CDR3 size: 18 residues. This chain's CDR3 is CASSSRPDRLRANTEAFF. Here the CDR3 DNA reads TGTGCCAGCAGTTCCCGACCCGACAGGTTGCGGGCGAACACTGAAGCTTTCTTT.

This clone has only a few counts. The CDR3 sequence: CSVEGQTNTEAFF. The CDR3, as DNA: TGCAGCGTTGAGGGGCAGACGAACACTGAAGCTTTCTTT. J is TRBJ1-1 and V is TRBV29-1; possible D gene TRBD1, 5 bases. The CDR3 is 13 amino acids. The V end was cut by 3 bases, the J end by 1 base, with 9 bases between. Germline CDR1 and CDR2: SQVTM and ANQGSEA.

V gene TRBV5-8 combines with J gene TRBJ1-4; TRBD1 matches at 7 bases. The CDR3 runs 15 residues. Per the germline V gene, CDR1 is SGHTS and CDR2 is YDEGEE. V trimming: 0 bases; J trimming: 7 bases; junction bases outside the gene matches: 6. The CDR3 sequence: CASSLGEDRSEKLFF. The DNA for the CDR3 is TGTGCCAGCAGCTTGGGAGAGGACAGGTCTGAAAAACTGTTTTTT.

This clone appeared a single time. This chain joins TRBV6-5 and TRBJ1-2; 7 nucleotides match TRBD1. Losses at the gene ends were 6 bases for V and 8 bases for J; bases not matched to a gene: 12. The CDR3 is made up of 14 amino acids. Looked up from germline, CDR1 is MNHEY and CDR2 is SVGAGI. CDR3 in DNA: TGTGCCAGCAGACTAAAAGGGGGCGCTGGGGGCTACACCTTC. It specifies CASRLKGGAGGYTF.

The chain links TRBV30 to TRBJ2-5; 8 nucleotides align to TRBD1. The V gene's germline CDR1 is GTSNPN and CDR2 SVGIG (reference sequence). V gave up 2 bases and J gave up 5 bases; unmatched junction bases: 4. The CDR3 has 13 amino acids. CDR3 residues: CAWSRTGRETQYF. The CDR3 nucleotides read TGTGCCTGGAGTCGGACAGGGAGGGAGACCCAGTACTTC.

This clone was seen only once. Other DNA sequences within the sample encode an identical CDR3. The chain uses TRBV7-9 and TRBJ1-1, with D uncertain. The CDR3 totals 13 residues. Trimming removed 1 base from V and 0 bases from J, with 3 bases in between. CDR1 and CDR2 from the germline V gene are SEHNR and FQNEAQ (reference sequence). The CDR3, as DNA: TGTGCCAGCAGCTTAGACATGAACACTGAAGCTTTCTTT. Encoded protein: CASSLDMNTEAFF.

This clone has just a few counts. The CDR3 sequence is CASSWALGGSYEQYF. CDR3 bases: TGTGCCAGCAGTTGGGCCCTAGGAGGCTCCTACGAGCAGTACTTC. The chain links TRBV27 to TRBJ2-7; the D gene is possibly TRBD2 (5 bases). CDR3 length: 15 residues. Per the germline V gene, CDR1 is MNHEY and CDR2 is SMNVEV (reference sequence). Trimming removed 4 bases at V and 0 bases at J, with 13 bases between.

This chain connects TRBV27 to TRBJ1-2; D remains unclear. The CDR3 spans 17 residues. From germline, CDR1 is MNHEY and CDR2 SMNVEV (reference sequence). V gave up 6 bases and J gave up 0 bases, with 20 bases separating them. The CDR3 protein is CASSRWAGGGANYGYTF. Here the CDR3 DNA reads TGTGCCAGCAGCCGCTGGGCCGGAGGCGGAGCTAACTATGGCTACACCTTC.

V and J are TRBV19 and TRBJ1-5; D not certain. V was pared by 5 bases and J by 5 bases, with 7 bases between. This CDR3 contains 12 residues. The germline CDR1 and CDR2 sequences are LNHDA and SQIVND (reference sequence). The chain's CDR3 is CASSFRDQPQHF. CDR3 nucleotide sequence: TGTGCCAGTAGTTTTAGAGATCAGCCCCAGCATTTT.

The DNA of the CDR3 is TGTGCCAGCAGTTTAATGCAGGGGGAAGGAAACACCATATATTTT. This sequence encodes CASSLMQGEGNTIYF. The rearrangement joins TRBV27 to TRBJ1-3, with 7 bases fitting TRBD1. The ends lost 2 bases at V and 4 bases at J; junction bases unmatched: 5. CDR1 MNHEY and CDR2 SMNVEV come from the germline V gene (reference sequence). There are 15 residues in the CDR3.

V and J are TRBV5-1 and TRBJ2-7; TRBD1 aligns across 10 bases. The CDR3 contains 13 residues. Germline CDR1 and CDR2: SGHRS and YFSETQ. Trimming cost V 8 bases and J 3 bases; bases outside gene matches: 5. CDR3 DNA sequence: TGCGCCAGTACCGGGACAGGGGACTACGAGCAGTACTTC. This codes for CASTGTGDYEQYF.

V usage is TRBV10-3 and J usage is TRBJ2-1; TRBD2 matches 7 bases. Trimming at V came to 3 bases and at J to 6 bases, leaving 14 bases not matched to a gene. Germline V gives CDR1 ENHRY, CDR2 SYGVKD. The CDR3 totals 17 residues. The CDR3 spells CAISDPIGAGSTNEQFF. The DNA for the CDR3 is TGTGCCATCAGTGATCCCATCGGAGCGGGAAGTACCAATGAGCAGTTCTTC.